The 16 T cell receptor beta chains presented below share a single source sample, sequenced in a study of shared clonotypes between healthy human individuals. The method was immunoSEQ multiplex PCR; TCRdb's version includes in-frame clones alone and lacks a portion of them. The data show some 2,000,000 clones, about 95% seen once. The naive CD8 fraction comprised CD45RO-negative cells positively selected for CCR7 and excluded terminally differentiated effector memory CD45RA+ cells. Specimen: naive CD8+ T cells sorted from blood. The receptors were sampled from a man aged 18 to 30 in good health.

The chain carries TRBV25-1 and TRBJ2-2; 11 nucleotides match TRBD1. Germline lookup yields CDR1 MGHDK and CDR2 SYGVNS. The trim removed 1 base at V and 4 bases at J, leaving 2 bases unmatched. The CDR3 sequence is 16 residues long. CDR3 in amino acids: CASSEFGTGGTGELFF. The DNA for the CDR3 is TGTGCCAGCAGTGAATTCGGGACAGGGGGCACCGGGGAGCTGTTTTTT.

The V gene is TRBV7-9, the J gene TRBJ2-7; D is undetermined. CDR1 and CDR2 (germline): SEHNR, FQNEAQ (reference sequence). Trimming pared 1 base from V and 2 bases from J, leaving 9 bases between. There are 14 residues in the CDR3. CDR3 sequence (DNA): TGTGCCAGCAGCTTAGGGCCACTCGCCTACGAGCAGTACTTC. Translated: CASSLGPLAYEQYF.

V is TRBV13 and J is TRBJ2-1; 9 positions agree with TRBD2. This CDR3 has 13 amino acids. Unmatched junction bases numbered 6, after V lost 5 bases and J lost 10 bases. The V gene's germline CDR1 is PRHDT and CDR2 FYEKMQ (reference sequence). The CDR3 DNA reads TGTGCCAGCAGCCCTAGCGGGATGGAGGAGCAGTTCTTC. It is translated as CASSPSGMEEQFF.

For the CDR3, the DNA is TGTGCCAGCAGTCCGGGGACAGGGGAGGGTACTGAAGCTTTCTTT. It translates to CASSPGTGEGTEAFF. This sequence joins TRBV27 and TRBJ1-1, with 10 bases lining up with TRBD1. The CDR3 consists of 15 residues. V lost 5 bases to trimming and J lost 5 bases; unmatched junction nucleotides: 8. Germline lookup yields CDR1 MNHEY and CDR2 SMNVEV (reference sequence).

The CDR3 reads CASSSWTSDEQFF. DNA for the CDR3: TGTGCCAGCAGCTCCTGGACTAGCGATGAGCAGTTCTTC. The chain has TRBV11-2 and TRBJ2-1; 9 bases match TRBD2. V lost 4 bases to trimming and J lost 8 bases; unmatched junction nucleotides: 3. The CDR3 length is 13 residues. Germline-derived CDR1 and CDR2 are SGHAT and FQNNGV.

The chain is built from TRBV6-5 and TRBJ1-4; D is uncertain. The CDR3 has 14 residues. Trimming took 4 bases from V and 5 from J, leaving 11 bases between them. Germline loops: CDR1 MNHEY, CDR2 SVGAGI. For the CDR3, the DNA is TGTGCCAGCAGTTGGAGGGAGACGAATGAAAAACTGTTTTTT. Protein sequence: CASSWRETNEKLFF.

The table lists this clone with a count of one. V and J are TRBV4-1 and TRBJ2-2; the D is unclear. CDR1 MGHRA and CDR2 YSYEKL come from the germline V gene. The V and J ends lost 1 base and 7 bases respectively, with 13 bases between them. The CDR3 contains 15 residues. The CDR3 region has the DNA TGCGCCAGCAGCCAAGGGGGTAGCTTCGGCGGGGAGCTGTTTTTT. It specifies CASSQGGSFGGELFF.

The count of this clone is one. The rearrangement uses TRBV10-3 and TRBJ2-5, with D perhaps matching TRBD1 (5 bases). The V gene lost 0 bases and the J gene lost 3 bases, with 14 bases spanning the gap. Germline V gene lookup returns CDR1 ENHRY and CDR2 SYGVKD. The CDR3 spans 16 residues. CDR3 sequence reads: CAISESMGREEETQYF. Written as DNA, the CDR3 is TGTGCCATCAGTGAGTCGATGGGCAGGGAAGAAGAGACCCAGTACTTC.

The rearrangement links TRBV29-1 to TRBJ1-2, with 7 bases lining up with TRBD1. J lost 6 bases, V lost 6 bases, and 4 bases had no gene match. Looked up from germline, CDR1 is SQVTM and CDR2 is ANQGSEA. The CDR3 is 11 residues long. As DNA, the CDR3 is TGCAGCGTCCCCAGGGGGAATGGCTACACCTTC. Its translation is CSVPRGNGYTF. The full variable domain, completed using reference TRBV29-1 and TRBJ1-2, is SAVISQKPSRDICQRGTSLTIQCQVDSQVTMMFWYRQQPGQSLTLIATANQGSEATYESGFVIDKFPISRPNLTFSTLTVSNMSPEDSSIYLCSVPRGNGYTFGSGTRLTVV.

This clone was recorded once. The CDR3 reads CASSYYPVSQNIQYF. DNA of the CDR3: TGTGCCAGCAGTTACTATCCAGTGTCCCAAAACATTCAGTACTTC. V gene TRBV6-5 combines with J gene TRBJ2-4; D not resolved. The V gene's germline CDR1 is MNHEY and CDR2 SVGAGI. V lost 1 base and J lost 5, with 12 bases in between. The length of the CDR3 is 15 residues.

Of note for this clone: The sample has other DNA sequences that encode this CDR3 too. The rearrangement uses TRBV11-2 and TRBJ2-7, with 12 bases lining up with TRBD1. The CDR3 length is 15 residues. Germline V gene sequence: CDR1 SGHAT, CDR2 FQNNGV. J was trimmed by 4 bases and V by 3 bases; bases with no gene match: 4. CDR3 nucleotide sequence: TGTGCCAGCAGCTTCCCGGGACAGGGGGCGTACGAGCAGTACTTC. It encodes CASSFPGQGAYEQYF. The entire variable domain, with the rest obtained from reference TRBV11-2 and TRBJ2-7, is as follows: EAGVAQSPRYKIIEKRQSVAFWCNPISGHATLYWYQQILGQGPKLLIQFQNNGVVDDSQLPKDRFSAERLKGVDSTLKIQPAKLEDSAVYLCASSFPGQGAYEQYFGPGTRLTVT.

The J gene is TRBJ1-1, the V gene TRBV27; TRBD1 matches 8 bases. Per germline, CDR1 MNHEY and CDR2 SMNVEV (reference sequence). This CDR3 region has 14 residues. With 6 bases clipped from V and 1 base from J, the junction kept 4 bases outside the gene matches. The CDR3 protein is CASRIQGGNTEAFF. DNA for the CDR3: TGTGCCAGCAGAATACAGGGGGGGAACACTGAAGCTTTCTTT.

V usage is TRBV21-1 and J usage is TRBJ1-5. TRBV21-1 counts as a pseudogene. This CDR3 contains 14 residues. The CDR3 is CASSKVPSNQPQHF. CDR3 bases: TGTGCCAGCAGCAAAGTCCCTAGCAATCAGCCCCAGCATTTT.

The V call is TRBV7-9, the J call TRBJ2-7; possible D gene TRBD2, 6 bases. Germline CDR1 SEHNR, CDR2 FQNEAQ (reference sequence). Between the trimmed V and J ends, which lost 4 bases and 8 bases, there was a span of 18 bases. The CDR3 has 14 amino acids. The CDR3 here is CASSSIGLADKQYF. CDR3 sequence (DNA): TGTGCCAGCAGCTCGATAGGGTTAGCGGACAAGCAGTACTTC.

The chain couples TRBV4-3 to TRBJ2-3; 9 bases are a match to TRBD2. With V trimmed by 1 base and J by 3 bases, 5 bases remained unmatched. The CDR3 sequence is 16 residues long. CDR1 is LGHNA, CDR2 YSLEER, per germline. This chain's CDR3 is CASSQARLAETDTQYF. Here the CDR3 DNA reads TGCGCCAGCAGCCAAGCACGACTAGCGGAAACAGATACGCAGTATTTT.

Comments on this clone: This specimen includes other DNA sequences encoding the same CDR3. The chain is built from TRBV27 and TRBJ2-1; D is perhaps TRBD2 (6 bases). The germline V gene has CDR1 MNHEY and CDR2 SMNVEV (reference sequence). The ends were cut back, 3 bases at V and 4 bases at J, with 10 bases in the middle. CDR3 length: 14 residues. CDR3: CASSFLGGYNEQFF. CDR3 nucleotide sequence: TGTGCCAGCAGTTTCCTGGGGGGATACAATGAGCAGTTCTTC.